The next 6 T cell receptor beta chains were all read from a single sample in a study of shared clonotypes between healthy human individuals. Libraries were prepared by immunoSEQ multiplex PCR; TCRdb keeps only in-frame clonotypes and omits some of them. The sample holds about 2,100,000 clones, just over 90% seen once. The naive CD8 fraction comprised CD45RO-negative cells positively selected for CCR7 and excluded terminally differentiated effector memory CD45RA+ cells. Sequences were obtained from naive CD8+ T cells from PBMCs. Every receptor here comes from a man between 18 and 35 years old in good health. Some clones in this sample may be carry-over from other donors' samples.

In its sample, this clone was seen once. The CDR3 loop is CASSLLGLLGPTGSREQYF. CDR3 coding DNA: TGTGCCAGCAGTTTATTAGGCCTCCTGGGTCCCACGGGGAGTAGAGAGCAGTACTTC. V and J are TRBV27 and TRBJ2-7, with a possible D match to TRBD2 (5 bases). Germline loops: CDR1 MNHEY, CDR2 SMNVEV (reference sequence). V shed 1 base and J shed 7 bases, with 29 bases lying between them. This CDR3 is built from 19 residues.

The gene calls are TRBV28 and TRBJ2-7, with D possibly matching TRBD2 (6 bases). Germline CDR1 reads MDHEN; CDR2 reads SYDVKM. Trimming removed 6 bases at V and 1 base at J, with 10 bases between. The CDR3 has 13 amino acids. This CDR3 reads CASRIRGSYEQYF. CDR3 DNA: TGTGCCAGCAGAATCCGGGGGTCCTACGAGCAGTACTTC.

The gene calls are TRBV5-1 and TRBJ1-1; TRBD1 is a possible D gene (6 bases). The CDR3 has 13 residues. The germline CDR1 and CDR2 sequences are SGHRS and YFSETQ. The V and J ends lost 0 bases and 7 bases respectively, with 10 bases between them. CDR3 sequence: CASSLGRDIEAFF. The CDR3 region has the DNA TGCGCCAGCAGCTTGGGCCGGGACATTGAAGCTTTCTTT.

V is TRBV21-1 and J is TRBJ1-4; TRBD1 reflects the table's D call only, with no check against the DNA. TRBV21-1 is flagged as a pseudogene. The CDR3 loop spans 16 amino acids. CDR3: CASRDRNPATNEKLFF. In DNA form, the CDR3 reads TGTGCCAGCCGGGACAGGAACCCAGCAACTAATGAAAAACTGTTTTTT.

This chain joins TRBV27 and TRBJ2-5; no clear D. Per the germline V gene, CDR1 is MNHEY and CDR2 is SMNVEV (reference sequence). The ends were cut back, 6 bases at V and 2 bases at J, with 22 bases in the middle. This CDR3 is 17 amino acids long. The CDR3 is CASSPDGRSGRQETQYF. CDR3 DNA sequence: TGTGCCAGCAGCCCGGACGGGCGGAGTGGAAGACAAGAGACCCAGTACTTC.

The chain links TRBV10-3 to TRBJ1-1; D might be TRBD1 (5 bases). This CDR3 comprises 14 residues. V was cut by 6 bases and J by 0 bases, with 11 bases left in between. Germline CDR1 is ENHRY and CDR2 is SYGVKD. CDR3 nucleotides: TGTGCCATCAGGACACAGGCAATGAACACTGAAGCTTTCTTT. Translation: CAIRTQAMNTEAFF.